These 17 T cell receptor beta chains were all obtained from the same sample, sequenced in a study of blood T cell repertoires in COVID-19. The protocol was immunoSEQ multiplex PCR, while the TCRdb copy is restricted to in-frame clones and leaves out a portion. The table lists about 150,000 clones, around 83% of them singletons. Sequenced input: peripheral blood. Receptors originate from a woman aged 70-85 years who had recovered from COVID-19.

The rearrangement links TRBV25-1 to TRBJ2-3; D unclear. The CDR3 has 13 residues. Deletions cut 4 bases from V and 3 bases from J, with 8 bases between. Germline loops: CDR1 MGHDK, CDR2 SYGVNS. The CDR3 DNA follows: TGTGCCAGCAGTGGGGCAGGTACAGATACGCAGTATTTT. As protein: CASSGAGTDTQYF.

This clone was seen only a few times. The CDR3 here is CAWTYGPGRYGYTF. For the CDR3, the DNA is TGTGCCTGGACCTATGGTCCGGGGAGATATGGCTACACCTTC. This chain uses TRBV30 with TRBJ1-2; D not certain. The CDR3 contains 14 residues. CDR1 and CDR2 from the germline V gene are GTSNPN and SVGIG (reference sequence). Between the trimmed V and J ends, which lost 4 bases and 5 bases, there was a span of 17 bases. Filled out from reference TRBV30 and TRBJ1-2, the complete variable domain reads SQTIHQWPATLVQPVGSPLSLECTVEGTSNPNLYWYRQAAGRGLQLLFYSVGIGQISSEVPQNLSASRPQDRQFILSSKKLLLSDSGFYLCAWTYGPGRYGYTFGSGTRLTVV.

The chain couples TRBV7-9 to TRBJ1-1, with D unclear. CDR3 length: 13 residues. The ends were cut back, 3 bases at V and 2 bases at J, with 7 bases in the middle. Germline CDR1 SEHNR, CDR2 FQNEAQ (reference sequence). The DNA for the CDR3 is TGTGCCAGCAGCTTCACGGGAAACACTGAAGCTTTCTTT. Its protein is CASSFTGNTEAFF.

This sequence joins TRBV10-3 and TRBJ2-3; 9 nucleotides align to TRBD1. CDR1 is ENHRY and CDR2 is SYGVKD in the germline V gene. Trimming cost V 6 bases and J 3 bases; bases outside gene matches: 7. This CDR3 spans 15 amino acids. CDR3 sequence: CAIRGPGQGTDTQYF. The CDR3 DNA reads as TGTGCCATCAGGGGGCCGGGACAGGGAACAGATACGCAGTATTTT.

V and J are TRBV5-1 and TRBJ2-7, with D possibly matching TRBD1 (5 bases). Looked up from germline, CDR1 is SGHRS and CDR2 is YFSETQ. This CDR3 is built from 12 residues. V shed 3 bases and J shed 3 bases, with 7 bases lying between them. The CDR3 region has the DNA TGCGCCAGCAGCTGGCAGGGCTACGAGCAGTACTTC. It specifies CASSWQGYEQYF. The whole variable domain, filled in from reference TRBV5-1 and TRBJ2-7, reads KAGVTQTPRYLIKTRGQQVTLSCSPISGHRSVSWYQQTPGQGLQFLFEYFSETQRNKGNFPGRFSGRQFSNSRSEMNVSTLELGDSALYLCASSWQGYEQYFGPGTRLTVT.

The V and J genes are TRBV3-1 (or the pseudogene TRBV3-2) and TRBJ2-6; D not resolved. The CDR3 runs 15 residues. Germline V gene data show CDR1 as LGHDT and CDR2 as YNNKEL (reference sequence). V was trimmed by 4 bases and J by 2 bases, leaving 9 bases between them. The CDR3 is CASSPNPAGANVLTF. CDR3 coding DNA: TGTGCCAGCAGCCCTAATCCGGCTGGGGCCAACGTCCTGACTTTC.

The J gene is TRBJ2-3, the V gene TRBV7-4; 12 nucleotides line up with TRBD2. CDR1 and CDR2 (germline): SGHVT, SQSDAQ. CDR3 size: 20 residues. J lost 1 base, V lost 4 bases, and 15 bases had no gene match. CDR3 sequence (DNA): TGTGCCAGCAGCTCCAGCCCCGGGCTAGCGGGAGGGCCTGGCACAGATACGCAGTATTTT. Protein: CASSSSPGLAGGPGTDTQYF.

The chain uses TRBV19 and TRBJ2-7; D might be TRBD1 (6 bases). V was clipped by 7 bases and J by 0 bases, with 13 bases between them. CDR3 length: 14 amino acids. Germline-derived CDR1 and CDR2 are LNHDA and SQIVND (reference sequence). The CDR3 nucleotides read TGTGCCAGTACCCCGGGACACAGCTCCTACGAGCAGTACTTC. Translating gives CASTPGHSSYEQYF.

The genes are TRBV3-1 (or the pseudogene TRBV3-2) and TRBJ1-2; maybe TRBD1 (6 bases). V lost 4 bases, J lost 7 bases, and 22 bases lay in between. The CDR3 spans 16 residues. CDR1 and CDR2 (germline): LGHDT, YNNKEL (reference sequence). CDR3 in amino acids: CASSPTVAGAVGGYTF. DNA of the CDR3: TGTGCCAGCAGCCCAACCGTCGCAGGGGCGGTGGGTGGCTACACCTTC.

The chain has TRBV6-5 and TRBJ2-1; 7 nucleotides align to TRBD2. V was clipped by 11 bases and J by 7 bases; unmatched bases: 14. Germline-derived CDR1 and CDR2 are MNHEY and SVGAGI. The CDR3 has 14 amino acids. DNA of the CDR3: TGTGCCCTCTCGACTAGCCGGGGGTTAAATGAGCAGTTCTTC. It codes for CALSTSRGLNEQFF.

This clone was found once. The genes are TRBV14 and TRBJ2-1, with a tentative D call TRBD2 (5 bases). This CDR3 region has 14 residues. Trimming removed 4 bases from V and 0 bases from J, with 7 bases in between. CDR1 and CDR2 from the germline V gene are SGHDN and FVKESK. The DNA of the CDR3 is TGTGCCAGCAGCCGCCGGGGCTCCTACAATGAGCAGTTCTTC. It is translated as CASSRRGSYNEQFF.

This clone was seen once. This chain uses TRBV6-1 with TRBJ2-5, with TRBD2 identical over 9 bases. Losses at the gene ends were 8 bases for V and 5 bases for J; bases not matched to a gene: 12. CDR1 and CDR2 from the germline V gene are MNHNS and SASEGT. The CDR3 loop spans 15 amino acids. CDR3 coding DNA: TGTGCCAGCTCTAGCGGGGCCAACCGGGACGAGACCCAGTACTTC. Encoded protein: CASSSGANRDETQYF.

The gene calls are TRBV4-3 and TRBJ1-4, with 7 bases lining up with TRBD1. This CDR3 comprises 17 residues. Germline trimming cut 0 bases from V and 7 bases from J; bases unmatched to any gene: 11. From germline, CDR1 is LGHNA and CDR2 YSLEER. The CDR3 sequence is CASSQDGEGGWVEKLFF. Written as DNA, the CDR3 is TGCGCCAGCAGCCAAGATGGGGAAGGGGGCTGGGTTGAAAAACTGTTTTTT.

This sequence joins TRBV4-2 and TRBJ2-7; a weak D match, TRBD2 (6 bases). The CDR3 sequence is 15 residues long. Looked up from germline, CDR1 is LGHNA and CDR2 is YNFKEQ. The ends were cut back, 1 base at V and 0 bases at J, with 10 bases in the middle. This chain's CDR3 is CASSQAVADSYEQYF. DNA of the CDR3: TGTGCCAGCAGCCAAGCCGTAGCGGACTCCTACGAGCAGTACTTC.

The genes are TRBV6-5 and TRBJ2-5, with D tentatively TRBD2 (5 bases). CDR3 length: 15 residues. V was cut by 6 bases and J by 4 bases, with 18 bases left in between. Germline assignment: CDR1 MNHEY and CDR2 SVGAGI. This CDR3 is CASSTSRGVRETQYF. CDR3 in DNA: TGTGCCAGCAGCACGTCCCGGGGTGTACGAGAGACCCAGTACTTC.

The chain uses TRBV27 and TRBJ1-5; 9 nucleotides line up with TRBD1. This CDR3 contains 20 residues. From germline, CDR1 is MNHEY and CDR2 SMNVEV (reference sequence). Trimming at V came to 6 bases and at J to 0 bases, leaving 18 bases not matched to a gene. This CDR3 is CASSWLRDRALRDSNQPQHF. CDR3 bases: TGTGCCAGCAGCTGGCTCCGGGACAGGGCCCTTAGGGATAGCAATCAGCCCCAGCATTTT.

V usage is TRBV6-5 and J usage is TRBJ2-7, with D tentatively TRBD1 (6 bases). The CDR3 runs to 15 residues. Trimming left V 2 bases short and J 3 bases short, with 14 bases between. From germline, CDR1 is MNHEY and CDR2 SVGAGI. The CDR3 region has the DNA TGTGCCAGCAGTTACAGTGGGACAATGGGCTACGAGCAGTACTTC. It codes for CASSYSGTMGYEQYF.